Each of the 15 T cell receptor beta chains below was sequenced from the same sample in a study of T cells in Graves' hyperthyroidism and ophthalmopathy. From RNA transcripts, TCR beta CDR3 regions were amplified. Primed by the HTBI set, a first-round RT-PCR was run on the TCR CDR3. Each CDR3 protein is one row after TCRdb ran MiXCR on the multiplex PCR reads. The profile shows hundreds of thousands of distinct CDR3 sequences, under 60% of them singletons. The sample taken for sequencing was peripheral blood or thyroid tissue (not recorded which). Receptor source: a woman younger than 30 with Graves' hyperthyroidism.

Only a few counts were recorded for this clonotype. This sequence joins TRBV19 and TRBJ1-2, with a possible D match to TRBD1 (5 bases). Germline CDR1 is LNHDA and CDR2 is SQIVND (reference sequence). The CDR3 is 14 amino acids. Trimming cost V 6 bases and J 3 bases, with 14 bases left between them. The CDR3 sequence is CASRGTGEDYGYTF. CDR3 DNA: TGTGCCAGTAGAGGAACAGGAGAAGACTATGGCTACACCTTC.

This clonotype was counted only a few times. This chain links TRBV20-1 with TRBJ1-5, with D perhaps TRBD1 (5 bases). CDR1 and CDR2 (germline): DFQATT, SNEGSKA (reference sequence). Trimming took off 0 bases at V and 0 bases at J, with 6 bases between the two ends. The CDR3 runs to 14 residues. CDR3 amino acids: CSARDRVSNQPQHF. CDR3 DNA sequence: TGCAGTGCTAGAGACAGGGTTAGCAATCAGCCCCAGCATTTT.

The rearrangement links TRBV7-2 to TRBJ1-3; TRBD1 aligns across 7 bases. This CDR3 region has 16 residues. Germline V CDR1 and CDR2: SGHTA, FQGNSA. Trimming removed 4 bases from V and 0 bases from J; junction bases left unmatched: 6. Here the CDR3 DNA reads TGTGCCAGCAGCTACGGACAGGTGCCCTCTGGAAACACCATATATTTT. Protein sequence: CASSYGQVPSGNTIYF.

The V gene is TRBV7-9, the J gene TRBJ2-7; TRBD2 matches at 7 bases. The V gene's germline CDR1 is SEHNR and CDR2 FQNEAQ (reference sequence). The V segment lost 5 bases and the J segment 5 bases; nucleotides outside the gene matches: 15. The CDR3 loop spans 16 amino acids. The CDR3 protein is CASSQGEGLESNEQYF. The CDR3 DNA sequence: TGTGCCAGCAGCCAGGGAGAAGGACTAGAGTCCAACGAGCAGTACTTC. The complete variable domain, with remaining parts taken from reference TRBV7-9 and TRBJ2-7, reads DTGVSQNPRHKITKRGQNVTFRCDPISEHNRLYWYRQTLGQGPEFLTYFQNEAQLEKSRLLSDRFSAERPKGSFSTLEIQRTEQGDSAMYLCASSQGEGLESNEQYFGPGTRLTVT.

This clonotype was detected only a few times. CDR3 in DNA: TGCAGCGTTGAAGCCAGCACAGATACGCAGTATTTT. As protein: CSVEASTDTQYF. J is TRBJ2-3 and V is TRBV29-1; D is unresolved. V dropped 1 base and J dropped 0 bases, with 2 bases sitting between them. Germline CDR1 SQVTM, CDR2 ANQGSEA. The CDR3 loop spans 12 amino acids.

The V gene is TRBV2, the J gene TRBJ2-7; D may correspond to TRBD1 or TRBD2 (5 bases each). There are 13 residues in the CDR3. Germline V gene sequence: CDR1 SNHLY, CDR2 FYNNEI. V was shortened by 3 bases and J by 0 bases, with 6 bases between the two germline ends. CDR3 sequence: CASSERGSYEQYF. In DNA form, the CDR3 reads TGTGCCAGCAGTGAGAGGGGCTCCTACGAGCAGTACTTC.

J is TRBJ1-2 and V is TRBV20-1; D unclear. The germline CDR1 and CDR2 sequences are DFQATT and SNEGSKA (reference sequence). The V and J ends lost 5 bases and 4 bases respectively, with 14 bases between them. CDR3 length equals 13 residues. In nucleotides, the CDR3 is TGCAGTGCTCACGGGAGCAGGACCTATGGCTACACCTTC. This codes for CSAHGSRTYGYTF.

To note about this clonotype: One junction end does not reproduce the germline sequence, and a read error may be involved. The gene calls are TRBV7-2 and TRBJ1-2; D gene ambiguous. There are 15 residues in the CDR3. The V gene's germline CDR1 is SGHTA and CDR2 FQGNSA. The CDR3 DNA is TGCGCCAGCAGCCAAGATGTTTGGGGAGCATGGGGCTACACCTTC. This sequence encodes CASSQDVWGAWGYTF.

The chain couples TRBV15 to TRBJ2-7; 9 nucleotides align to TRBD1. The CDR3 sequence is 15 residues long. The ends lost 4 bases at V and 3 bases at J; junction bases unmatched: 7. Looked up from germline, CDR1 is LNHNV and CDR2 is YYDKDF (reference sequence). Here the CDR3 DNA reads TGTGCCACCAGCACTGATAGGGGACAGGGCTACGAGCAGTACTTC. It yields the protein CATSTDRGQGYEQYF.

The chain links TRBV2 to TRBJ1-2, with D unresolved. Per the germline V gene, CDR1 is SNHLY and CDR2 is FYNNEI. V lost 3 bases, J lost 7 bases, and 12 bases lay in between. The CDR3 extends over 13 amino acids. The CDR3 DNA reads TGTGCCAGCAGTGATGAGGGTCTGGGTGGCTACACCTTC. This encodes CASSDEGLGGYTF.

This clonotype occurred many times. The chain links TRBV29-1 to TRBJ1-1, with D maybe TRBD1 (5 bases). Germline V gene sequence: CDR1 SQVTM, CDR2 ANQGSEA. The V end lost 6 bases, the J end lost 4 bases, and 15 bases lay between the germline ends. The CDR3 contains 13 residues. CDR3 in amino acids: CSVATASVTEAFF. In DNA form, the CDR3 reads TGCAGCGTGGCGACAGCTAGCGTCACTGAAGCTTTCTTT.

A note on this clonotype: A much bigger clone sits one base away, suggesting this may be a read error. The chain recombines TRBV24-1 with TRBJ1-2; 7 bases match TRBD1. CDR1 KGHDR and CDR2 SFDVKD come from the germline V gene. Trimming took 4 bases from V and 7 from J; bases not matched to a gene: 5. This CDR3 spans 13 amino acids. CDR3 amino acids: CATSEYRGAGYTF. CDR3 coding DNA: TGTGCCACCAGTGAATACAGGGGTGCTGGCTACACCTTC.

This clonotype was recorded many times. The chain employs TRBV15 and TRBJ2-7, with D maybe TRBD2 (6 bases). The CDR3 is 13 amino acids. Germline V lookup: CDR1 LNHNV, CDR2 YYDKDF (reference sequence). V was shortened by 4 bases and J by 8 bases, with 15 bases between the two germline ends. The CDR3 protein is CATSTSRGEQQYF. CDR3 DNA: TGTGCCACCAGCACGTCACGCGGGGAGCAGCAGTACTTC.

This chain uses TRBV10-3 with TRBJ1-1, with TRBD1 identical over 8 bases. Germline V CDR1 and CDR2: ENHRY, SYGVKD. V lost 6 bases to trimming and J lost 10 bases; unmatched junction nucleotides: 4. The CDR3 has 11 amino acids. The CDR3 spells CAISGQGGAFF. In DNA form, the CDR3 reads TGTGCCATCAGCGGACAGGGAGGAGCTTTCTTT.

The V gene is TRBV7-2, the J gene TRBJ2-2, with 8 positions matching TRBD2. With 1 base clipped from V and 5 bases from J, the junction kept 9 bases outside the gene matches. The CDR3 is 17 residues long. Germline CDR1 SGHTA, CDR2 FQGNSA. The CDR3 coding sequence is TGTGCCAGCAGCTTAGTTTTGCTAGCGGGTCCTACCGGGGAGCTGTTTTTT. Translated: CASSLVLLAGPTGELFF.